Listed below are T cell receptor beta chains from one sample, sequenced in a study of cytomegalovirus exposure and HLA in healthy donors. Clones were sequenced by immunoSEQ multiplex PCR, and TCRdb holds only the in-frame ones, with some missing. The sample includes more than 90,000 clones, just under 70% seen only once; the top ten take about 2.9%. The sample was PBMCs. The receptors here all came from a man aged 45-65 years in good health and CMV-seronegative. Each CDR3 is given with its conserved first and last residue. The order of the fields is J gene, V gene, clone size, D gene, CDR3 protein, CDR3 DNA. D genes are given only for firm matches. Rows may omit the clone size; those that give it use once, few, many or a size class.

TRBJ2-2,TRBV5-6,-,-,CASHGMNTGELFF,TGTGCCAGCCACGGGATGAACACCGGGGAGCTGTTTTTT
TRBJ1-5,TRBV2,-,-,CASSGRRRNQPQHF,TGTGCCAGCAGTGGTAGAAGGAGGAATCAGCCCCAGCATTTT
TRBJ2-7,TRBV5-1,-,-,CASRKTGIYEQYF,TGCGCCAGCAGGAAGACGGGGATCTACGAGCAGTACTTC
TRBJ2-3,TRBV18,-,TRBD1,CASSRRGPDTQYF,TGTGCCAGCTCACGCAGGGGGCCAGATACGCAGTATTTT
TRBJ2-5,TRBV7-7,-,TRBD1,CASRPLTGETQYF,TGTGCTAGCAGACCACTGACAGGGGAGACCCAGTACTTC
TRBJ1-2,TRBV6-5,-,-,CASSYSVQGTYGYTF,TGTGCCAGCAGTTACTCGGTTCAGGGAACCTATGGCTACACCTTC
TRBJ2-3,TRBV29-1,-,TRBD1,CSGDRGGTDTQYF,TGCAGCGGGGACAGGGGTGGCACAGATACGCAGTATTTT
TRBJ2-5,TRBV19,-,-,CASSPWPGVQETQYF,TGTGCCAGTAGTCCCTGGCCGGGGGTCCAAGAGACCCAGTACTTC
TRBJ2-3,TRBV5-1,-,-,CASSSVVPSTDTQYF,TGCGCCAGCAGTAGCGTCGTGCCTAGCACAGATACGCAGTATTTT
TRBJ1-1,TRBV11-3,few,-,CASSLQGSGTEAFF,TGTGCCAGCAGCTTACAGGGGTCGGGCACTGAAGCTTTCTTT
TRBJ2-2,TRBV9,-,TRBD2,CASSSSGGAGGELFF,TGTGCCAGCAGCTCTAGCGGGGGGGCCGGCGGGGAGCTGTTTTTT
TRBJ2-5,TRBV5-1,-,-,CASSLELSGFGETQYF,TGCGCCAGCAGCTTGGAATTATCGGGGTTTGGAGAGACCCAGTACTTC
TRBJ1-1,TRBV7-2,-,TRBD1,CASSPFPPGQGSNTEAFF,TGTGCCAGCAGCCCCTTCCCCCCGGGACAGGGGTCGAACACTGAAGCTTTCTTT
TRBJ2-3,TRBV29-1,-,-,CSVAGTVSTDTQYF,TGCAGCGTGGCGGGGACAGTTAGCACAGATACGCAGTATTTT
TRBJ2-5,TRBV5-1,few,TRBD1,CASSPGTGFVQETQYF,TGCGCCAGCAGCCCGGGGACAGGGTTTGTCCAAGAGACCCAGTACTTC
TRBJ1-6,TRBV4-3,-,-,CASSQDPLTSYNSPLHF,TGCGCCAGCAGCCAAGATCCCCTAACTTCCTATAATTCACCCCTCCACTTT
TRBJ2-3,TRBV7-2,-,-,CASSYVRDTQYF,TGTGCCAGCAGCTACGTCCGGGATACGCAGTATTTT
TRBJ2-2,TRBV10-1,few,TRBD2,CASSETPGTSGSTGELFF,TGCGCCAGCAGTGAGACGCCCGGGACTAGCGGGAGCACCGGGGAGCTGTTTTTT
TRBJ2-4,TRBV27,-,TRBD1,CASSLWAQGASIKNIQYF,TGTGCCAGCAGTTTATGGGCGCAGGGGGCCTCAATTAAAAACATTCAGTACTTC
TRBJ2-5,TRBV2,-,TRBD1,CASIPRDRPRETQYF,TGTGCCAGCATTCCCCGGGACAGGCCCCGAGAGACCCAGTACTTC
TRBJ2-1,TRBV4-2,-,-,CASSQDLLEYNEQFF,TGTGCCAGCAGCCAAGATTTACTAGAATACAATGAGCAGTTCTTC
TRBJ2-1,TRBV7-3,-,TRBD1,CASSVTGGHNEQFF,TGTGCCAGCAGCGTTACAGGGGGCCACAATGAGCAGTTCTTC
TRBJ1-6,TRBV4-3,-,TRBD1,CASSQAGPGTGDGDSPLHF,TGCGCCAGCAGCCAGGCCGGGCCAGGCACAGGGGACGGGGATTCACCCCTCCACTTT
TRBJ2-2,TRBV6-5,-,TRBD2,CASSPGRDDTGELFF,TGTGCCAGCAGCCCCGGGAGGGACGACACCGGGGAGCTGTTTTTT
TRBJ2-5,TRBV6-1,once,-,CASSEDQVLWETQYF,TGTGCCAGCAGTGAAGACCAGGTTTTATGGGAGACCCAGTACTTC
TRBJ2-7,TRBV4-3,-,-,CASSQDQAHYEQYF,TGCGCCAGCAGCCAAGATCAGGCCCACTACGAGCAGTACTTC
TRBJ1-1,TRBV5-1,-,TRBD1,CASSLGQGVTEAFF,TGCGCCAGCAGCTTGGGACAGGGGGTAACTGAAGCTTTCTTT
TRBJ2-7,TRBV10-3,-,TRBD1,CAIGRQGPYEQYF,TGTGCCATCGGGAGACAGGGCCCCTACGAGCAGTACTTC
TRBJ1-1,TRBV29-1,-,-,CSVERQAGTEAFF,TGCAGCGTTGAACGGCAGGCCGGCACTGAAGCTTTCTTT
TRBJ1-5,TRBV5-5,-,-,CASSLAAGLAQHF,TGTGCCAGCAGCTTGGCTGCAGGGCTTGCCCAGCATTTT
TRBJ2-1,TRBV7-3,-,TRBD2,CASSSRSQRLAGGLRSNEQFF,TGTGCCAGCAGCTCTCGATCCCAAAGGCTAGCGGGGGGGCTAAGGTCCAATGAGCAGTTCTTC
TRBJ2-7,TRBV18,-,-,CASSPPQGTDEQYF,TGTGCCAGCTCACCACCTCAGGGAACAGACGAGCAGTACTTC
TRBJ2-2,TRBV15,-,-,CATSRDSQNTGELFF,TGTGCCACCAGCAGAGATTCCCAGAACACCGGGGAGCTGTTTTTT
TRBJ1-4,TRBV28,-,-,CASSLAGPTNEKLFF,TGTGCCAGCAGTTTAGCGGGACCAACTAATGAAAAACTGTTTTTT
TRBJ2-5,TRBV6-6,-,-,CASEGGGETQYF,TGTGCCAGCGAAGGAGGTGGAGAGACCCAGTACTTC
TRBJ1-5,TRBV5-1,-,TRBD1,CASSFLGQPNQPQHF,TGCGCCAGCAGCTTCCTGGGACAGCCCAATCAGCCCCAGCATTTT
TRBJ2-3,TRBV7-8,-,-,CASSLGRDFSTDTQYF,TGTGCCAGCAGCTTAGGACGAGACTTTAGCACAGATACGCAGTATTTT
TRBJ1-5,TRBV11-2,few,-,CASSLGRVQPQHF,TGTGCCAGCAGCTTAGGGAGAGTTCAGCCCCAGCATTTT
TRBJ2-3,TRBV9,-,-,CASSVGWGLNTDTQYF,TGTGCCAGCAGCGTAGGCTGGGGACTGAACACAGATACGCAGTATTTT
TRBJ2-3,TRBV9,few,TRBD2,CASSVLAGGHSTDTQYF,TGTGCCAGCAGCGTGCTAGCGGGAGGGCATAGCACAGATACGCAGTATTTT
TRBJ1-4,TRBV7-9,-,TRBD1,CASNLGQGGEKLFF,TGTGCCAGCAACCTGGGACAGGGAGGAGAAAAACTGTTTTTT